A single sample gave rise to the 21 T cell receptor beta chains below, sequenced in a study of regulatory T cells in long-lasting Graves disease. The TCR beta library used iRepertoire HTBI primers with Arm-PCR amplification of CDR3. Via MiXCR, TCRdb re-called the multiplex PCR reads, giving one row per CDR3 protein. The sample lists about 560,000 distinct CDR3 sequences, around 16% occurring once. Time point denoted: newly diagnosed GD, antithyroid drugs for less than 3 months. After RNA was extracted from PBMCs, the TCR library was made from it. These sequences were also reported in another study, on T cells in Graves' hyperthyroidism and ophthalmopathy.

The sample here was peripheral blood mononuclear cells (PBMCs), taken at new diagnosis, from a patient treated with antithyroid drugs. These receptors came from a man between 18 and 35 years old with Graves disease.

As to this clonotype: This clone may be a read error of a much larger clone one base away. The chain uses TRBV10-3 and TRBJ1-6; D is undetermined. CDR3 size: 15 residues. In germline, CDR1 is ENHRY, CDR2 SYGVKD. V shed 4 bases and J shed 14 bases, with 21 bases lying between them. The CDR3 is CAISGSSQIREALHF. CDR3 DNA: TGTGCCATCAGTGGGTCGAGCCAGATCCGGGAGGCCCTCCACTTT.

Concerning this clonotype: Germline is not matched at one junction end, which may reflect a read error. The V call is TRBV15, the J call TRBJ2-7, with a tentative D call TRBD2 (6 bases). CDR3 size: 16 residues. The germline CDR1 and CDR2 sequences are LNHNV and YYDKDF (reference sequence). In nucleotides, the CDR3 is TGTGTCACCAGCACAACGGACTATTCAGAGGTCCTCGAGCAGTACTTC. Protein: CVTSTTDYSEVLEQYF.

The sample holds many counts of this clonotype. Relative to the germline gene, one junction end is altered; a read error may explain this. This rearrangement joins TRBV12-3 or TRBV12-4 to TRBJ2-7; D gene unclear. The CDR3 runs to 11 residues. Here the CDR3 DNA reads TGTGCCAGCAGTTCTCCCTACGAGCAGTGCTTC. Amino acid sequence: CASSSPYEQCF.

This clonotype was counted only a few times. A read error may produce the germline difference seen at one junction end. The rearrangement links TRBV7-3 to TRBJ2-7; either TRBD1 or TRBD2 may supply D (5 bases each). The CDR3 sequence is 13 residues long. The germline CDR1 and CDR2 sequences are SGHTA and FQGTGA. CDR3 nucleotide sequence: TGTGCCGGCAGCCCCTTGGGGGCCTACGAGCAGTACTTC. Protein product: CAGSPLGAYEQYF.

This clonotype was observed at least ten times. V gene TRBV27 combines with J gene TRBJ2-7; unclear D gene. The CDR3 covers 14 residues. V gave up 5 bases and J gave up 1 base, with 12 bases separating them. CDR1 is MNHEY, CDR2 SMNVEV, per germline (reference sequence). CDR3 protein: CASSNAARSYEQYF. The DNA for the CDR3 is TGTGCCAGCAGTAACGCTGCCCGGTCCTACGAGCAGTACTTC.

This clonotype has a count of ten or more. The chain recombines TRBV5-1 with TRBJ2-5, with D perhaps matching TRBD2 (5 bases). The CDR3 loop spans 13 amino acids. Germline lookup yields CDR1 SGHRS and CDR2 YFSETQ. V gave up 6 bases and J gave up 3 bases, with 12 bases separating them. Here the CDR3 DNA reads TGCGCCAGCATTGATCTGCGGGAAGAGACCCAGTACTTC. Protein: CASIDLREETQYF.

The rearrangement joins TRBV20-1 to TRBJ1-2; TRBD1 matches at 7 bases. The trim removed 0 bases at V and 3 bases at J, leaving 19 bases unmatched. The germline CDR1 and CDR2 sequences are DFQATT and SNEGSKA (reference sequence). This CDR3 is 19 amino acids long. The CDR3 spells CSARERGGGRTAEDYGYTF. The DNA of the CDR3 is TGCAGTGCTAGAGAGAGAGGAGGGGGCCGGACGGCTGAGGACTATGGCTACACCTTC.

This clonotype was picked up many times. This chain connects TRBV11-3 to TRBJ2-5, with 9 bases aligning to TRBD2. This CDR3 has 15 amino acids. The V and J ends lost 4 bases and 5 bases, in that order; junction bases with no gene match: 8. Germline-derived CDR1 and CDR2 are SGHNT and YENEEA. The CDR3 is CASSSGTSKSETQYF. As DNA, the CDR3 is TGTGCCAGCAGCTCTGGGACTAGCAAGTCGGAGACCCAGTACTTC.

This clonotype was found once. Here the CDR3 reads CASRAHGGFQFF. The CDR3 bases are TGTGCCAGCAGGGCGCACGGGGGATTTCAGTTCTTC. The chain couples TRBV28 to TRBJ2-1, with a possible D match to TRBD2 (6 bases). Trimming pared 6 bases from V and 13 bases from J, leaving 16 bases between. This CDR3 spans 12 amino acids. The germline V gene has CDR1 MDHEN and CDR2 SYDVKM.

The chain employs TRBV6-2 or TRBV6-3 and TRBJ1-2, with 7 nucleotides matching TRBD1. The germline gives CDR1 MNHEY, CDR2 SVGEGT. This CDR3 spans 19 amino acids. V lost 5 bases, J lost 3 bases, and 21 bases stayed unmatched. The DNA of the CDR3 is TGTGCCAGCAGTGACGGTGGGCGCAGGGGGTACCTGACGGACTATGGCTACACCTTC. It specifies CASSDGGRRGYLTDYGYTF.

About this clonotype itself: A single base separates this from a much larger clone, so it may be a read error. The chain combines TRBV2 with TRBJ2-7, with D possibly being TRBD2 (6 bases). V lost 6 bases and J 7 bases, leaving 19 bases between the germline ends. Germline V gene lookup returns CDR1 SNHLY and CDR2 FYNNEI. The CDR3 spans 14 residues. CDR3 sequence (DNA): TGTGCCAGCAGAGGAAGGGCGGGATCCGATGAGCAGTACTTC. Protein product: CASRGRAGSDEQYF. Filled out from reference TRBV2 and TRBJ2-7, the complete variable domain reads EPEVTQTPSHQVTQMGQEVILRCVPISNHLYFYWYRQILGQKVEFLVSFYNNEISEKSEIFDDQFSVERPDGSNFTLKIRSTKLEDSAMYFCASRGRAGSDEQYFGPGTRLTVT.

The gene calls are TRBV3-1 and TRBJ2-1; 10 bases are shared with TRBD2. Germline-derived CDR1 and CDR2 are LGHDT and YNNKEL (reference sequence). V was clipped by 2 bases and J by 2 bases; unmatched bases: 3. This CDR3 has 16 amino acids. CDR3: CASSQLAGDPYNEQFF. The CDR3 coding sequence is TGTGCCAGCAGCCAACTAGCGGGAGATCCCTACAATGAGCAGTTCTTC.

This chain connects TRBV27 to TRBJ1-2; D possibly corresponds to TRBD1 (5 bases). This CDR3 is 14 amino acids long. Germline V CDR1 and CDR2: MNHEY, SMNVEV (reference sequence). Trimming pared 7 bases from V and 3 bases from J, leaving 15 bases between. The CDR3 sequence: CASTGWGWYYGYTF. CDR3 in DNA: TGTGCCAGCACTGGGTGGGGGTGGTACTATGGCTACACCTTC.

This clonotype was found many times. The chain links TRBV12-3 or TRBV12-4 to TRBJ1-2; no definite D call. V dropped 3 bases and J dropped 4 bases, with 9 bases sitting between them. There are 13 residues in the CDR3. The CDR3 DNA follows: TGTGCCAGCAGTTTGAACGTTGGCTATGGCTACACCTTC. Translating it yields CASSLNVGYGYTF.

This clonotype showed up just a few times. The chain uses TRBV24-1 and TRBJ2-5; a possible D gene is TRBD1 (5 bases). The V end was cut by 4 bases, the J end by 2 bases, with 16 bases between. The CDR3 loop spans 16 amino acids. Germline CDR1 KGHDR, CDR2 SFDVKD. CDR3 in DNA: TGTGCCACCAGTGACTTAGCAGGGAAAAGACAAGAGACCCAGTACTTC. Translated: CATSDLAGKRQETQYF.

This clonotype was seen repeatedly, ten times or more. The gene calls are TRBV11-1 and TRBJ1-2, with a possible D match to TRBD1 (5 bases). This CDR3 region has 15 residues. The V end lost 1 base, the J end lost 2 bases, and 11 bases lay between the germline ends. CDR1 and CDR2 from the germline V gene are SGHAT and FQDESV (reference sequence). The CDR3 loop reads CASSLDGRANYGYTF. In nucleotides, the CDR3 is TGTGCCAGCAGCTTAGACGGCAGGGCCAACTATGGCTACACCTTC.

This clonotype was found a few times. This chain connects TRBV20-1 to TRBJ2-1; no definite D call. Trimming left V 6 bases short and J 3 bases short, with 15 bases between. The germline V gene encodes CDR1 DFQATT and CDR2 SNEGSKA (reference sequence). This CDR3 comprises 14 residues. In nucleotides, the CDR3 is TGCAGTGCCAGCAAGGCAGTTGGCTACAATGAGCAGTTCTTC. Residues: CSASKAVGYNEQFF.

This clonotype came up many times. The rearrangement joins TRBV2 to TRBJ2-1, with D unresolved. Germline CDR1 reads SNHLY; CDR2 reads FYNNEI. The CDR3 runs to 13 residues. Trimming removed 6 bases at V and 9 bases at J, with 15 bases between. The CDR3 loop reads CASSSVASVEQFF. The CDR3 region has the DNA TGTGCCAGCAGCTCGGTGGCCAGCGTTGAGCAGTTCTTC.

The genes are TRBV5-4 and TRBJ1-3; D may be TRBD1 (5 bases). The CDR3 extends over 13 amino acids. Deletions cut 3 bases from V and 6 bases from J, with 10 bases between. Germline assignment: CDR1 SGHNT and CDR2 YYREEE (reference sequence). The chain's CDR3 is CASSWGTENTIYF. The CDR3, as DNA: TGTGCCAGCAGCTGGGGGACGGAAAACACCATATATTTT.

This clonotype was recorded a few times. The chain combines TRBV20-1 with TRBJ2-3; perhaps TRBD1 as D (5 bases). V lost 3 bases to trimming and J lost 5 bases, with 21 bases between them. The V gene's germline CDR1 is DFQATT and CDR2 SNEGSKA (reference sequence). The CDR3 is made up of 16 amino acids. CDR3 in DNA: TGCAGTGCTAGGATATGGACGGCCAGCCAGGGAGATACGCAGTATTTT. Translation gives CSARIWTASQGDTQYF.

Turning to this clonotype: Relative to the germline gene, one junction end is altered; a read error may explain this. CDR3 in amino acids: CASSLNRTYNEQFF. The CDR3, as DNA: TGTGCTAGCAGCTTAAATCGGACCTACAATGAGCAGTTCTTC. The genes are TRBV7-7 and TRBJ2-1; D unresolved. The germline gives CDR1 SSHAT, CDR2 FNYEAQ (reference sequence). CDR3 length: 14 amino acids.